This TCR beta chain stems from a study of persistence of HIV-infected CD4 T cells. Regarding the study as a whole: Antigen-responding cells were enriched for degenerate expanded CDR3beta sequences.

Sequencing used immunoSEQ version 4 in survey mode. Template was genomic DNA at about 10 ng/uL, with up to about 1 ug used per sample. Profiled with immunoSEQ multiplex PCR; TCRdb holds only in-frame clones, not every one. In the table there are some 48,000 clones, about 81% of which are singletons. Germline V gives CDR1 SGHKS, CDR2 YYEKEE (reference sequence). The CDR3 is 15 amino acids. V was shortened by 3 bases and J by 5 bases, with 15 bases between the two germline ends. This clone has just one count. Its antigen is unknown. Cells were stimulated with CMV-infected fibroblast lysates at approximately 10 ug/mL. Memory cells lacking CD40L and CD69 with high CD45RO were sorted.

This sample comprised CD4+ T cells sorted from PBMCs after roughly 20-hour stimulation, obtained from a patient who received antiretroviral therapy. The TCR sequence derives from an adult man with HIV who was CMV-seropositive. This chain uses TRBV5-5 with TRBJ1-5, with a weak D call TRBD1 (5 bases). CDR3 DNA sequence: TGTGCCAGCAGCTCTTTTCAGGGTTTCGATCAGCCCCAGCATTTT. Encoded protein: CASSSFQGFDQPQHF.